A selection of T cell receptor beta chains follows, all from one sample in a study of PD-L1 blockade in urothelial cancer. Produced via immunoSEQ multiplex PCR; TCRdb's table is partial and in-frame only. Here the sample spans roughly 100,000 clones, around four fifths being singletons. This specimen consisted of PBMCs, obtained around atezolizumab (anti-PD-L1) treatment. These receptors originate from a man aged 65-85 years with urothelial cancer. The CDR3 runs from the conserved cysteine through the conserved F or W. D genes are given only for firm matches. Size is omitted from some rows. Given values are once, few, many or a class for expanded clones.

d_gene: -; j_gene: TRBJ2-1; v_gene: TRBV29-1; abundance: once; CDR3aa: CSVERSGVNSEQFF; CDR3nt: TGCAGCGTTGAGAGATCGGGAGTGAACAGTGAGCAGTTCTTC
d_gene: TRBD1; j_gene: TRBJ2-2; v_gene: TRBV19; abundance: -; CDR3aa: CASSIGRGQVRSTGELFF; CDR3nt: TGTGCCAGTAGTATAGGGCGAGGACAGGTTCGGAGCACCGGGGAGCTGTTTTTT
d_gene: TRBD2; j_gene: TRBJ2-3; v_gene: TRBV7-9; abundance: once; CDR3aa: CASSPSGAGTDTQYF; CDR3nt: TGTGCCAGCAGCCCTAGCGGGGCGGGCACAGATACGCAGTATTTT
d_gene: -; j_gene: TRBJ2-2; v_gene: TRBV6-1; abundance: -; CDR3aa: CASLPVSNTGELFF; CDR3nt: TGTGCCAGCCTACCCGTTTCGAACACCGGGGAGCTGTTTTTT
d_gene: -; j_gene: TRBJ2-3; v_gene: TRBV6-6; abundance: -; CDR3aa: CASSWESSTDTQYF; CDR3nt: TGTGCCAGCAGTTGGGAGTCAAGCACAGATACGCAGTATTTT
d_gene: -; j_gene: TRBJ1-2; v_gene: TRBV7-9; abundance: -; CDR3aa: CASSPLRVDYGYTF; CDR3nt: TGTGCCAGCAGCCCTCTTAGAGTTGACTATGGCTACACCTTC
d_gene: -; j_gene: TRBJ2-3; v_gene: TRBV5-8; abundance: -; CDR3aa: CASSLDRSTDTQYF; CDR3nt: TGTGCCAGCAGCTTGGACAGAAGCACAGATACGCAGTATTTT
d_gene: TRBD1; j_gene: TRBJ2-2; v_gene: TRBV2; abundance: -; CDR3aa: CASSAGTGPGELFF; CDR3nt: TGTGCCAGCAGTGCCGGGACAGGGCCCGGGGAGCTGTTTTTT
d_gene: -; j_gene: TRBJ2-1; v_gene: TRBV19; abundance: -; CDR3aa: CASTGTPGNEQFF; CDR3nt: TGTGCCAGTACCGGGACACCTGGCAATGAGCAGTTCTTC
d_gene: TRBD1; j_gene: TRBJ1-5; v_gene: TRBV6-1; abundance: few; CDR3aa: CASSEPDRGNQPQHF; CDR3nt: TGTGCCAGCAGTGAACCCGACAGGGGGAATCAGCCCCAGCATTTT
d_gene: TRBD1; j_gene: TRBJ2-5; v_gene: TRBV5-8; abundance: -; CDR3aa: CASSLTGGQETQYF; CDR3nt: TGTGCCAGCAGCTTGACAGGGGGCCAAGAGACCCAGTACTTC
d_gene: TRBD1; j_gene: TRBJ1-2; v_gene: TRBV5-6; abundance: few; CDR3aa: CASSSTGGLVAGYTF; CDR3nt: TGTGCCAGCAGCTCGACAGGGGGACTGGTCGCAGGCTACACCTTC
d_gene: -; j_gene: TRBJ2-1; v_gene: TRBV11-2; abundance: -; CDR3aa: CASSLAGRANEQFF; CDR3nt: TGTGCCAGCAGCTTAGCGGGTAGAGCCAATGAGCAGTTCTTC
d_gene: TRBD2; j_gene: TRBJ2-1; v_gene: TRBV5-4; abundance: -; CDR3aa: CASSAKTSGSSVEQFF; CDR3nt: TGTGCCAGCAGCGCGAAGACTAGCGGGAGTTCGGTTGAGCAGTTCTTC
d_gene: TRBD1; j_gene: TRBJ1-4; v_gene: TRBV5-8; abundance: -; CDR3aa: CASSSGQGGGEKLFF; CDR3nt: TGTGCCAGCAGCTCGGGACAGGGAGGAGGTGAAAAACTGTTTTTT
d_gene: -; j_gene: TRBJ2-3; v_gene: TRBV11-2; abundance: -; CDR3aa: CASSPRETQYF; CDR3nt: TGTGCCAGCAGCCCCAGGGAAACGCAGTATTTT
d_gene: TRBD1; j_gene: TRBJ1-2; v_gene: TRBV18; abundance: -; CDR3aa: CASSPGLQGAHNYGYTF; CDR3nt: TGTGCCAGCTCACCGGGACTACAGGGGGCCCATAACTATGGCTACACCTTC
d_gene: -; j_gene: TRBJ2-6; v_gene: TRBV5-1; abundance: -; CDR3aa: CASSLTPAESSGANVLTF; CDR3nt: TGCGCCAGCAGCTTGACACCAGCGGAGAGCTCTGGGGCCAACGTCCTGACTTTC
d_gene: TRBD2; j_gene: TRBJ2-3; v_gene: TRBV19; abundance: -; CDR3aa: CASSIGLAGAGDTQYF; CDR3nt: TGTGCCAGTAGTATAGGACTAGCGGGAGCGGGTGATACGCAGTATTTT
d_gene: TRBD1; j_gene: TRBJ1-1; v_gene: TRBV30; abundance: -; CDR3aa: CASLGQFSEAFF; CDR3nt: TGTGCCTCCTTGGGACAGTTTTCTGAAGCTTTCTTT
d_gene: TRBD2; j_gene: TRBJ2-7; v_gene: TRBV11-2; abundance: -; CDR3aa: CASSLDGGDPRQQYF; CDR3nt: TGTGCCAGCAGCTTAGATGGGGGGGACCCGAGACAGCAGTACTTC
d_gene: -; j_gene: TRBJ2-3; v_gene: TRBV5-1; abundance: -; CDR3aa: CASSLVGPGGTDTQYF; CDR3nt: TGCGCCAGCAGCTTGGTGGGCCCCGGGGGCACAGATACGCAGTATTTT
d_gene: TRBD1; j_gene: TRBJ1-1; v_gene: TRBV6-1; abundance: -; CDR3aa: CASSEGQGGTEAFF; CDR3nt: TGTGCCAGCAGTGAAGGACAGGGGGGCACTGAAGCTTTCTTT